This T cell receptor (beta chain) derives from a study of CD8+ T cells in alopecia areata. Study overall: Patients in the study were on tofacitinib for 6 to 18 months, then off it for 6 months.

Germline V gene sequence: CDR1 LNHNV, CDR2 YYDKDF (reference sequence). This CDR3 spans 14 amino acids. With 0 bases removed from V and 5 bases from J, the gap between germline ends came to 10 bases. Treatment specified: oral pan-JAK inhibitor, 5-10 mg twice daily. Lesional scalp tissue (obtained by punch biopsy) and peripheral blood were collected from alopecia areata patients. The authors extracted RNA and reverse transcribed it into cDNA as the sequencing template. Libraries were prepared by immunoSEQ multiplex PCR; TCRdb keeps only in-frame clonotypes and omits some of them. The sample records around 300,000 clones, 50% to 75% being singletons.

The sequence came from a human donor with alopecia areata. The chain joins TRBV15 to TRBJ1-2; tentatively, D is TRBD1 (5 bases). The input for sequencing was CD4+ T cells sorted from blood, taken between weeks 51 and 54, from a patient treated with tofacitinib. The CDR3 sequence: CATSRETVKYGYTF. Written as DNA, the CDR3 is TGTGCCACCAGCAGAGAGACAGTGAAATATGGCTACACCTTC.